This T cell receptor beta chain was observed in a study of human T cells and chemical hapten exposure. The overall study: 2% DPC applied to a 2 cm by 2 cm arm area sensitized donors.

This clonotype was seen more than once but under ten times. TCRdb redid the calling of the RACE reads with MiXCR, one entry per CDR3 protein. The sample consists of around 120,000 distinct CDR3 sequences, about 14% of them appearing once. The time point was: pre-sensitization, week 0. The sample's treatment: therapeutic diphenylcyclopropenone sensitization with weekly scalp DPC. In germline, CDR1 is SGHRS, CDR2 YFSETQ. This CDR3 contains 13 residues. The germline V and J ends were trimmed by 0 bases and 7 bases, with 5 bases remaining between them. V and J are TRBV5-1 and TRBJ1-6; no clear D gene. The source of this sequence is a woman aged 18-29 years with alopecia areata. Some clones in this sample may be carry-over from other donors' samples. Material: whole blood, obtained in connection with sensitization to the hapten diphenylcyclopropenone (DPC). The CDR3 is CASSLDGNSPLHF. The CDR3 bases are TGCGCCAGCAGCTTGGATGGGAATTCACCCCTCCACTTT.